This is a list of T cell receptor beta chains from one sample in a study of cytomegalovirus exposure and HLA in healthy donors. Clones were sequenced by immunoSEQ multiplex PCR, and TCRdb holds only the in-frame ones, with some missing. Of roughly 190,000 clones in the sample, less than 85% were seen once. Specimen: PBMCs. Every receptor here comes from a man between 25 and 39 years old in good health and CMV-seropositive. CDR3s include the opening cysteine and the closing phenylalanine or tryptophan. D genes are given only for firm matches. Not all rows give a size; the values are once, few, many and, for expanded clones, a class.

D gene	V gene	J gene	clone size	CDR3 protein	CDR3 DNA
.	TRBV7-8	TRBJ2-3	.	CASSFSRVVDTQYF	TGTGCCAGCAGCTTTAGCAGGGTAGTGGATACGCAGTATTTT
.	TRBV5-1	TRBJ2-7	.	CASSLGGVQQYF	TGCGCCAGCAGCTTGGGGGGGGTTCAGCAGTACTTC
.	TRBV5-1	TRBJ2-7	.	CASSGLVGRGQEQYF	TGCGCCAGCAGCGGCCTTGTGGGGCGGGGTCAGGAGCAGTACTTC
.	TRBV30	TRBJ2-1	few	CAWSGLWGGRSSYNEQFF	TGTGCCTGGAGTGGCCTCTGGGGGGGGCGCAGCTCCTACAATGAGCAGTTCTTC
TRBD2	TRBV27	TRBJ2-7	.	CASSLFGLAVESYEQYF	TGTGCCAGCAGTTTATTCGGACTAGCGGTGGAATCCTACGAGCAGTACTTC
TRBD2	TRBV7-9	TRBJ2-7	.	CASRGGTTGPYEQYF	TGTGCCAGCAGGGGGGGGACTACTGGGCCGTACGAGCAGTACTTC
TRBD2	TRBV9	TRBJ2-3	.	CASSVGLAGGLSTDTQYF	TGTGCCAGCAGCGTAGGCCTAGCGGGGGGCCTGAGCACAGATACGCAGTATTTT
TRBD1	TRBV7-9	TRBJ2-2	few	CASRFGDRVNTGELFF	TGTGCCAGCAGGTTCGGCGACAGGGTCAACACCGGGGAGCTGTTTTTT
.	TRBV30	TRBJ1-1	.	CAWSVLRGWYTEAFF	TGTGCCTGGAGTGTATTGCGGGGGTGGTACACTGAAGCTTTCTTT
TRBD1	TRBV5-1	TRBJ2-2	.	CASSLGTGGTGELFF	TGCGCCAGCAGCTTGGGAACAGGGGGTACCGGGGAGCTGTTTTTT
TRBD1	TRBV7-9	TRBJ2-7	.	CASSPAGTGAYEQYF	TGTGCCAGCAGCCCGGCCGGGACAGGGGCCTACGAGCAGTACTTC
TRBD2	TRBV27	TRBJ2-7	.	CASSFSGASSYEQYF	TGTGCCAGCAGTTTTAGCGGGGCGAGCTCCTACGAGCAGTACTTC
.	TRBV7-3	TRBJ2-1	.	CASSPGGGFAEQFF	TGTGCCAGCAGCCCCGGAGGAGGATTTGCTGAGCAGTTCTTC
TRBD1	TRBV4-3	TRBJ2-3	.	CASSNRDRSTDTQYF	TGCGCCAGCAGCAACCGGGACAGAAGCACAGATACGCAGTATTTT
TRBD2	TRBV7-2	TRBJ2-7	few	CASSPRTSGPYEQYF	TGTGCCAGCAGCCCCCGGACTAGCGGACCCTACGAGCAGTACTTC
.	TRBV5-1	TRBJ2-5	.	CASSADRVEETQYF	TGCGCCAGCAGCGCAGACAGAGTAGAAGAGACCCAGTACTTC
TRBD1	TRBV5-1	TRBJ2-7	.	CASSWRGGDRVNEQYF	TGCGCCAGCAGCTGGAGGGGAGGGGACAGGGTCAACGAGCAGTACTTC
.	TRBV6-6	TRBJ1-5	.	CASSAGSSNQPQHF	TGTGCCAGCAGTGCAGGGTCGAGCAATCAGCCCCAGCATTTT
.	TRBV28	TRBJ2-3	.	CASSFRLGTDTQYF	TGTGCCAGCAGTTTTAGACTCGGAACAGATACGCAGTATTTT
.	TRBV7-3	TRBJ2-7	few	CASTIEQYF	TGTGCCAGCACTATCGAGCAGTACTTC
TRBD1	TRBV10-3	TRBJ1-5	.	CAISDGTENQPQHF	TGTGCCATCAGTGATGGGACAGAGAATCAGCCCCAGCATTTT
.	TRBV7-2	TRBJ2-5	.	CASSSWGLETQYF	TGTGCCAGCAGCTCATGGGGACTAGAGACCCAGTACTTC
TRBD1	TRBV5-1	TRBJ2-7	once	CASSRTGNHEQYF	TGCGCCAGCAGCCGGACAGGGAACCACGAGCAGTACTTC
TRBD2	TRBV5-1	TRBJ2-5	.	CASSVSGGGEETQYF	TGCGCCAGCAGCGTGAGCGGGGGGGGAGAAGAGACCCAGTACTTC
.	TRBV5-1	TRBJ2-3	.	CASSLDGYTQYF	TGCGCCAGCAGCTTGGACGGTTATACGCAGTATTTT
TRBD2	TRBV5-5	TRBJ2-1	.	CASSNPGLAGSNEQFF	TGTGCCAGCAGCAATCCGGGACTAGCGGGCTCCAATGAGCAGTTCTTC
.	TRBV2	TRBJ1-6	.	CASLAEVSYNSPLHF	TGTGCCAGTTTGGCAGAGGTCTCCTATAATTCACCCCTCCACTTT
TRBD1	TRBV18	TRBJ2-7	.	CASSPPSGGGEQYF	TGTGCCAGCTCACCTCCATCAGGGGGCGGCGAGCAGTACTTC
.	TRBV27	TRBJ2-7	.	CASSLHFGVYEQYF	TGTGCCAGCAGTCTCCACTTTGGAGTCTACGAGCAGTACTTC
.	TRBV4-3	TRBJ1-2	.	CASSQDDGYGYTF	TGCGCCAGCAGCCAAGATGACGGGTATGGCTACACCTTC
.	TRBV6-5	TRBJ2-5	once	CASSYSFRQETQYF	TGTGCCAGCAGTTACTCGTTCAGACAAGAGACCCAGTACTTC
TRBD2	TRBV5-5	TRBJ2-1	once	CASSRPGLAGGEQFF	TGTGCCAGCAGCCGACCGGGACTAGCGGGGGGGGAGCAGTTCTTC
.	TRBV9	TRBJ2-1	.	CASSVGAADNEQFF	TGTGCCAGCAGCGTTGGGGCCGCAGACAATGAGCAGTTCTTC
TRBD1	TRBV7-3	TRBJ2-3	once	CASSIGTGVTDTQYF	TGTGCCAGCAGCATCGGGACAGGGGTAACAGATACGCAGTATTTT
TRBD2	TRBV25-1	TRBJ2-2	.	CASSFRLAVNTGELFF	TGTGCCAGCAGTTTCAGACTAGCGGTAAACACCGGGGAGCTGTTTTTT
TRBD2	TRBV5-1	TRBJ2-2	.	CASSTSGGNTGELFF	TGCGCCAGCAGTACAAGCGGGGGGAACACCGGGGAGCTGTTTTTT
TRBD1	TRBV19	TRBJ1-2	few	CASWRDRRGYTF	TGTGCCAGCTGGCGGGACAGAAGGGGCTACACCTTC
TRBD2	TRBV27	TRBJ2-2	.	CASSSSGGTGELFF	TGTGCCAGCAGTTCTAGCGGGGGCACCGGGGAGCTGTTTTTT
.	TRBV30	TRBJ2-3	.	CAWSQDTDTQYF	TGTGCCTGGAGTCAGGACACAGATACGCAGTATTTT
TRBD1	TRBV9	TRBJ1-2	.	CASSAGDRNYGYTF	TGTGCCAGCAGCGCCGGGGACAGGAACTATGGCTACACCTTC
.	TRBV10-3	TRBJ2-2	.	CAIRSGGIGELFF	TGTGCCATCAGGAGCGGAGGCATCGGGGAGCTGTTTTTT
.	TRBV27	TRBJ2-7	.	CASSLAQGGRSEQYF	TGTGCCAGCAGTTTAGCTCAGGGGGGACGGAGCGAGCAGTACTTC
.	TRBV4-3	TRBJ2-3	.	CASSQERGILGTDTQYF	TGCGCCAGCAGCCAAGAACGGGGGATTTTGGGCACAGATACGCAGTATTTT
.	TRBV6-6	TRBJ1-2	.	CASSYSPGANYGYTF	TGTGCCAGCAGTTACTCGCCAGGGGCTAACTATGGCTACACCTTC
.	TRBV4-3	TRBJ2-3	few	CASSQDPGSADTQYF	TGCGCCAGCAGCCAAGACCCCGGGAGCGCAGATACGCAGTATTTT
TRBD2	TRBV5-1	TRBJ2-3	.	CASSAGEGTDTQYF	TGCGCCAGCAGTGCGGGGGAGGGGACAGATACGCAGTATTTT